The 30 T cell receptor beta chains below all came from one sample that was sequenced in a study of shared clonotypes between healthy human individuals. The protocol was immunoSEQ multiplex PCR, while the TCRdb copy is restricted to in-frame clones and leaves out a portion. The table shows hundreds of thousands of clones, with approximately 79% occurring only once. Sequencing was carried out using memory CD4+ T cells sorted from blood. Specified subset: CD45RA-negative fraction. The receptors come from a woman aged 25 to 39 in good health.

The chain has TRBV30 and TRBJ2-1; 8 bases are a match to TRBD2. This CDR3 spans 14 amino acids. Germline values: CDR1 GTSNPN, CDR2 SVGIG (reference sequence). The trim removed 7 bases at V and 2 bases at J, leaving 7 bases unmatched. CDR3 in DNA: TGTGCCTTGTCGGCGGGAGGTGCCTACAATGAGCAGTTCTTC. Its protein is CALSAGGAYNEQFF.

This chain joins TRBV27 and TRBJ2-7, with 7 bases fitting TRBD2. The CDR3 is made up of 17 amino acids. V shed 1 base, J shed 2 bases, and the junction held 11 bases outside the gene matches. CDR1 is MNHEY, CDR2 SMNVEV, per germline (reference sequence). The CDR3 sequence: CASSLFADGGNPYEQYF. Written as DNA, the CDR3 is TGTGCCAGCAGTTTATTCGCCGACGGGGGGAACCCCTACGAGCAGTACTTC.

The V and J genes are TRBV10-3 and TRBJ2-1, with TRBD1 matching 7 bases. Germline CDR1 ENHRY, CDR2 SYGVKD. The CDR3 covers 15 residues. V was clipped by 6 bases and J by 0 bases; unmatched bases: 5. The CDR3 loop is CAIRARDSSYNEQFF. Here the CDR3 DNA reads TGTGCCATCAGGGCAAGGGACAGCTCCTACAATGAGCAGTTCTTC.

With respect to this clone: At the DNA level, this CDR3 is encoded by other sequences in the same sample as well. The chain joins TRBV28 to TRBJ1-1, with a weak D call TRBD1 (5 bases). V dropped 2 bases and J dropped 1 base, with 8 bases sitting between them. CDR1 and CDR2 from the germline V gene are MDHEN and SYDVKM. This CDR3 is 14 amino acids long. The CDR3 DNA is TGTGCCAGCAGTTTACCCAGGGAGAACACTGAAGCTTTCTTT. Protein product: CASSLPRENTEAFF.

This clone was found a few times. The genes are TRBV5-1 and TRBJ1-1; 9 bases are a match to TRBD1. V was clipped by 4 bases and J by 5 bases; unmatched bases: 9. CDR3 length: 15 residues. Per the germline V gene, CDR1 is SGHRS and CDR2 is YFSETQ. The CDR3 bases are TGCGCCAGCAGCCTGACACGGACAGGGGTTACTGAAGCTTTCTTT. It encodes CASSLTRTGVTEAFF.

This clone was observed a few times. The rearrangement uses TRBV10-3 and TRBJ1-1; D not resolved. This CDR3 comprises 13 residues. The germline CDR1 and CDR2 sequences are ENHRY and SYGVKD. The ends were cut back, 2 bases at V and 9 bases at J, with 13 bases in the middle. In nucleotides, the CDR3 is TGTGCCATCAGTGAGGAAGCGCTACAAAAAGCTTTCTTT. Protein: CAISEEALQKAFF.

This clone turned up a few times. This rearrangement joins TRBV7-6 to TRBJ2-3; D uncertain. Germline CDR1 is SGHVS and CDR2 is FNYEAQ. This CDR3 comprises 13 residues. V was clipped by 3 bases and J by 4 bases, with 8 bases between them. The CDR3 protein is CASSFTSADTQYF. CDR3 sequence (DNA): TGTGCCAGCAGCTTTACGAGTGCAGATACGCAGTATTTT. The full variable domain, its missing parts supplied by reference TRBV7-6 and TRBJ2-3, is GAGVSQSPRYKVTKRGQDVALRCDPISGHVSLYWYRQALGQGPEFLTYFNYEAQQDKSGLPNDRFSAERPEGSISTLTIQRTEQRDSAMYRCASSFTSADTQYFGPGTRLTVL.

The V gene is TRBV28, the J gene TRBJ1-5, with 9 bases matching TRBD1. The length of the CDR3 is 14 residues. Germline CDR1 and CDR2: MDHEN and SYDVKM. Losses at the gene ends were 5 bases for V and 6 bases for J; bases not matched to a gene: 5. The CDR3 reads CASSKGQGSQPQHF. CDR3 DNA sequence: TGTGCCAGCAGTAAAGGACAGGGGAGTCAGCCCCAGCATTTT.

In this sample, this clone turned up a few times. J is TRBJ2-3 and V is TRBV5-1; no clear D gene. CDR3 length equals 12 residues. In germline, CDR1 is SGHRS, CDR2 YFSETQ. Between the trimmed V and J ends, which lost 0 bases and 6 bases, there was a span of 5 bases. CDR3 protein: CASSLAQDTQYF. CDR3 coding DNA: TGCGCCAGCAGCTTGGCGCAGGATACGCAGTATTTT.

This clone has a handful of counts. CDR3 sequence reads: CAIRASGGDYNEQFF. CDR3 DNA: TGTGCCATCAGAGCTAGCGGAGGGGACTACAATGAGCAGTTCTTC. The gene calls are TRBV10-3 and TRBJ2-1, with 7 bases that match TRBD2. V was clipped by 6 bases and J by 3 bases; unmatched bases: 8. From germline, CDR1 is ENHRY and CDR2 SYGVKD. The CDR3 length is 15 residues.

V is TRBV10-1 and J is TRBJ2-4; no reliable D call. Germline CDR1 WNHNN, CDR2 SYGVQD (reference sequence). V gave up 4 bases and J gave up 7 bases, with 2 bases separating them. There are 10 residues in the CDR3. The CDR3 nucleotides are TGCGCCAGCAGTGTTAACATTCAGTACTTC. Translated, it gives CASSVNIQYF.

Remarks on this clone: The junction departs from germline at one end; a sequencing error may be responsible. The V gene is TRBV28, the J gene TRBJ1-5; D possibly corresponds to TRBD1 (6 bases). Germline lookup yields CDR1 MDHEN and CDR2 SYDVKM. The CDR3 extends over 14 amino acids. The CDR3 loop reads CASSLLGGNRPQHF. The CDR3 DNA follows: TGTGCCAGCAGTTTATTAGGGGGGAATCGGCCCCAGCATTTT.

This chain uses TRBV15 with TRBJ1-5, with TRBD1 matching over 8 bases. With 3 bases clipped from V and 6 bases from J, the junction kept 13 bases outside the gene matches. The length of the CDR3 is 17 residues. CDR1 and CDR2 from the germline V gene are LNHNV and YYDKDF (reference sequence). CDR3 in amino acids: CATSSQDGTGGRQPQHF. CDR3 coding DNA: TGTGCCACCAGCAGCCAAGATGGGACAGGAGGACGTCAGCCCCAGCATTTT.

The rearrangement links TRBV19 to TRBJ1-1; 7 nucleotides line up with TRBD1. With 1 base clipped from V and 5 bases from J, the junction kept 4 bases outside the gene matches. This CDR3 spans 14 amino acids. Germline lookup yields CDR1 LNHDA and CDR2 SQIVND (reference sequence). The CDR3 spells CASSIGQGRTEAFF. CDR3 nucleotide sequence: TGTGCCAGTAGTATAGGACAGGGAAGGACTGAAGCTTTCTTT.

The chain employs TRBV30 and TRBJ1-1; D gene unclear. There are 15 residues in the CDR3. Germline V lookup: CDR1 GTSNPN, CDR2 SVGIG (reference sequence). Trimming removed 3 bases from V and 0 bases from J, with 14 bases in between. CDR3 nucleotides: TGTGCCTGGAGCGGGTCAGGATCCATGAACACTGAAGCTTTCTTT. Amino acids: CAWSGSGSMNTEAFF.

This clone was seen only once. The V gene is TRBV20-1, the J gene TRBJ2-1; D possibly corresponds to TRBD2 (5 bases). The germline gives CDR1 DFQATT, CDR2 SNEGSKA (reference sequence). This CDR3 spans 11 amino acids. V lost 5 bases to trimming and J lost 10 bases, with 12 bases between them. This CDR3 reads CSAVSPGEQFF. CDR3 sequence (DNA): TGCAGTGCTGTAAGCCCGGGGGAGCAGTTCTTC.

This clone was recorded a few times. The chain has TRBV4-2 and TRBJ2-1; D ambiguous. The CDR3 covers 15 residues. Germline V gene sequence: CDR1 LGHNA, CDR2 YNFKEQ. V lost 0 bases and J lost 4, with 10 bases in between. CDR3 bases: TGTGCCAGCAGCCAAGATAAGGTTTGGTACAATGAGCAGTTCTTC. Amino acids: CASSQDKVWYNEQFF.

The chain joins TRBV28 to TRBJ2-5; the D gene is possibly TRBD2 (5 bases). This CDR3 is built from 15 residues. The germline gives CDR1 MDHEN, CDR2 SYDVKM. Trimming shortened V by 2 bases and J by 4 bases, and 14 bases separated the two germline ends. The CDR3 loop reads CASSLPRGIRETQYF. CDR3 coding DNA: TGTGCCAGCAGTTTACCTCGGGGAATCCGAGAGACCCAGTACTTC.

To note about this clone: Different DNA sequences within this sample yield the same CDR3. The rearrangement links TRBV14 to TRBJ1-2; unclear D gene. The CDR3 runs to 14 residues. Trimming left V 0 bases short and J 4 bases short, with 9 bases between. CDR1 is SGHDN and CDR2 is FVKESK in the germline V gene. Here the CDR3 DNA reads TGTGCCAGCAGCCAAGACACTAAGGGCTATGGCTACACCTTC. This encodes CASSQDTKGYGYTF.

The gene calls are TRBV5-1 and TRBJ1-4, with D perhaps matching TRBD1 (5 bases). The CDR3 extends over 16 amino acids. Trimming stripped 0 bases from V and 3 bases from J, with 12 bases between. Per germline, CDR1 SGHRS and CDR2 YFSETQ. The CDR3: CASSLGSGVANEKLFF. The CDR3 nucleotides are TGCGCCAGCAGCTTGGGGTCGGGGGTGGCTAATGAAAAACTGTTTTTT. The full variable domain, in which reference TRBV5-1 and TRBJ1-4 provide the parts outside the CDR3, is KAGVTQTPRYLIKTRGQQVTLSCSPISGHRSVSWYQQTPGQGLQFLFEYFSETQRNKGNFPGRFSGRQFSNSRSEMNVSTLELGDSALYLCASSLGSGVANEKLFFGSGTQLSVL.

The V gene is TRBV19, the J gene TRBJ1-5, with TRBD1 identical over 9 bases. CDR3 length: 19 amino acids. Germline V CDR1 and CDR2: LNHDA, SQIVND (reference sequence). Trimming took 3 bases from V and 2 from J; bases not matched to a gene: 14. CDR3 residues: CASSILQTGGVFGNQPQHF. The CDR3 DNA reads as TGTGCCAGTAGTATCCTCCAGACAGGGGGGGTATTTGGCAATCAGCCCCAGCATTTT. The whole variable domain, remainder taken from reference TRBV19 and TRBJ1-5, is DGGITQSPKYLFRKEGQNVTLSCEQNLNHDAMYWYRQDPGQGLRLIYYSQIVNDFQKGDIAEGYSVSREKKESFPLTVTSAQKNPTAFYLCASSILQTGGVFGNQPQHFGDGTRLSIL.

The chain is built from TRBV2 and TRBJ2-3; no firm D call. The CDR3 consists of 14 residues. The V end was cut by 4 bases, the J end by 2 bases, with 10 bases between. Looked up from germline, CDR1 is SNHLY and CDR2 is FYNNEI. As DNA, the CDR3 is TGTGCCAGCAGTGTCCGCTACAACACAGATACGCAGTATTTT. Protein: CASSVRYNTDTQYF.

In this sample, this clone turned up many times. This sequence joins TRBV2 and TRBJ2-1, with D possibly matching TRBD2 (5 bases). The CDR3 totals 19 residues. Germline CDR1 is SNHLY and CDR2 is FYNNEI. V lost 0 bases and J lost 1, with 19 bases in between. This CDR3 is CASSEAAGDSERSYNEQFF. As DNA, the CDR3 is TGTGCCAGCAGTGAAGCGGCAGGTGATAGCGAAAGGTCCTACAATGAGCAGTTCTTC.

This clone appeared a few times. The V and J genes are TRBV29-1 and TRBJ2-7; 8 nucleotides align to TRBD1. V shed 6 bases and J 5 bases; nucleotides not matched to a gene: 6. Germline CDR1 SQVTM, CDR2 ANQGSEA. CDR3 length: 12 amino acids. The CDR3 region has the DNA TGCAGCGTGGGTTGGGACAGGAACGAGCAGTACTTC. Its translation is CSVGWDRNEQYF.

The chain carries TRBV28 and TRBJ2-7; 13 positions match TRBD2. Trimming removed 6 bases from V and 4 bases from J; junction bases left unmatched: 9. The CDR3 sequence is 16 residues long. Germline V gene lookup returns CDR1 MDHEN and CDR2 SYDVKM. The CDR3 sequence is CASRGLTGLAGYEQYF. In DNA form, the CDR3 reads TGTGCCAGCAGAGGCCTGACGGGACTAGCGGGATACGAGCAGTACTTC.

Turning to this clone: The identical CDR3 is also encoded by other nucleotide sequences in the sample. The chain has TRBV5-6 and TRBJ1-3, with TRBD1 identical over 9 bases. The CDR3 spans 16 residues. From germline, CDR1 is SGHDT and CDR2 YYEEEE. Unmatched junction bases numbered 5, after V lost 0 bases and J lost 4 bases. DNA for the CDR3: TGTGCCAGCAGCTTGGGGGACAGGGTCCACGGAAACACCATATATTTT. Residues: CASSLGDRVHGNTIYF.

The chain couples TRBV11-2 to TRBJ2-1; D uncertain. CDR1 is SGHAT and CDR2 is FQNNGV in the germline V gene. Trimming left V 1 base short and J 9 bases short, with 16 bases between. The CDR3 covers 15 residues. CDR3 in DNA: TGTGCCAGCAGCTTAGGGCTCCTCGGAGTGGGTGAGCAGTTCTTC. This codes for CASSLGLLGVGEQFF.

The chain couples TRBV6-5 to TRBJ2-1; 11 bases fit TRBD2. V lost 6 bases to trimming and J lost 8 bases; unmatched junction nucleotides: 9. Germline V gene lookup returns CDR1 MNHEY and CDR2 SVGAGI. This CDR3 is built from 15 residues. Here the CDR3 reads CASSRVPSGRYEQFF. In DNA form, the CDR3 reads TGTGCCAGCAGCCGCGTCCCTAGCGGGAGGTATGAGCAGTTCTTC.

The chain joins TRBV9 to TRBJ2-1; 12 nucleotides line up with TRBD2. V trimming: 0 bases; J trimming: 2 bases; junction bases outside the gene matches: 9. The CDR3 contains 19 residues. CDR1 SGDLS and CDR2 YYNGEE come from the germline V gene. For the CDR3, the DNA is TGTGCCAGCAGCGTAGATCCCCGGCGGACTAGCGGGACCTACAATGAGCAGTTCTTC. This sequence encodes CASSVDPRRTSGTYNEQFF.

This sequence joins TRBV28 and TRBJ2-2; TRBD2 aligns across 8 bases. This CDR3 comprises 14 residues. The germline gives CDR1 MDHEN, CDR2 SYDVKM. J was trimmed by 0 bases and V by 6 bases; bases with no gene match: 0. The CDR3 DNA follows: TGTGCCAGCAGACTAGCGGCGAACACCGGGGAGCTGTTTTTT. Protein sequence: CASRLAANTGELFF.